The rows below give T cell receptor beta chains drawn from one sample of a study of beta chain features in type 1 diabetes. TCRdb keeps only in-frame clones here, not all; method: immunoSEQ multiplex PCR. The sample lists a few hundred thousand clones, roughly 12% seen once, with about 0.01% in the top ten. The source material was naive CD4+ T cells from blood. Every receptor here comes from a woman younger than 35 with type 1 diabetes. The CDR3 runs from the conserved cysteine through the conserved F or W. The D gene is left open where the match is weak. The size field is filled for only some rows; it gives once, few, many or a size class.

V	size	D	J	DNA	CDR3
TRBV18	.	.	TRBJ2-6	TGTGCCAGCTCACCAAACAGGATACACTCTGGGGCCAACGTCCTGACTTTC	CASSPNRIHSGANVLTF
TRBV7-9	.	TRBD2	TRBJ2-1	TGTGCCAGCAGCCGGAGCGGGAGGTCCTACAATGAGCAGTTCTTC	CASSRSGRSYNEQFF
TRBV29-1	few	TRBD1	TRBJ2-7	TGCAGCGTTGAAATTGGACAGGGACAGGGGCAGTACTTC	CSVEIGQGQGQYF
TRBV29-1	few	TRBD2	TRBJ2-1	TGCAGCGTGGACCCGACTAGCGGGGGGGATCAGTTCTTC	CSVDPTSGGDQFF
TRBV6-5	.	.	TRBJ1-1	TGTGCCAGCAGACTAGACACTTCTGGCCCCACTGAAGCTTTCTTT	CASRLDTSGPTEAFF
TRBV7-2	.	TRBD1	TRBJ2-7	TGTGCCAGCAGCTTTGACAGGGGCCTTCGCGAGCAGTACTTC	CASSFDRGLREQYF
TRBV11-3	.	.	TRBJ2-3	TGTGCCAGCAGCTTACGTTTTGATACGCAGTATTTT	CASSLRFDTQYF
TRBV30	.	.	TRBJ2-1	TGTGCCTGGAACAGGGTTTCGAACAATGAGCAGTTCTTC	CAWNRVSNNEQFF
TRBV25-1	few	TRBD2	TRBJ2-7	TGTGCCAGTTCAATTAGCGGGGGCTACGAGCAGTACTTC	CASSISGGYEQYF
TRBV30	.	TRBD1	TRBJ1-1	TGTGCCTGGACCCGGACAGGGGGCAGGACTGAAGCTTTCTTT	CAWTRTGGRTEAFF
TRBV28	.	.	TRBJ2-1	TGTGCCTCCGAGGCGGGATCCTACAATGAGCAGTTCTTC	CASEAGSYNEQFF
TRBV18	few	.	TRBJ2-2	TGTGCCAGCTCACCACCCTCAGGGCCCGGCGGGGAGCTGTTTTTT	CASSPPSGPGGELFF
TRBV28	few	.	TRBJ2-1	TGTGCCAGCAGTTCCAATCAGCGGACCGGGGGTGGGCAGTTCTTC	CASSSNQRTGGGQFF
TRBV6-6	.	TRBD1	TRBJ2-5	TGTGCCAGCAGTGACCAGGGGGCCCGGGCAGCCCAGTACTTC	CASSDQGARAAQYF
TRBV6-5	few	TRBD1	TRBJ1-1	TGTGCCAGCAGACCGGACAGGCCCCTGGGCACTGAAGCTTTCTTT	CASRPDRPLGTEAFF
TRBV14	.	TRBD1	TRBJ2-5	TGTGCCAGCAGCCAAAACAGGGGGCTGGAAGAGACCCAGTACTTC	CASSQNRGLEETQYF
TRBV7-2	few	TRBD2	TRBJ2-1	TGTGCCAGCAGCTTAATTAGCGGGAGGGCATACAATGAGCAGTTCTTC	CASSLISGRAYNEQFF
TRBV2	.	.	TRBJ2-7	TGTGCCAGCCGGGGAGAATGGGGAATACTGTACGAGCAGTACTTC	CASRGEWGILYEQYF
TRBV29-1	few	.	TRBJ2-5	TGCAGCGCCAAGACTATTCTCCAAGAGACCCAGTACTTC	CSAKTILQETQYF
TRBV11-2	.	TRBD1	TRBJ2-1	TGTGCCAGCAGCTTAGAGGACAGGGCCCAGTTCTTC	CASSLEDRAQFF
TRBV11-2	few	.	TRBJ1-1	TGTGCCAGCAGCTTAGGGCTGGGGGCGTTCACTGAAGCTTTCTTT	CASSLGLGAFTEAFF
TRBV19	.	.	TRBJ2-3	TGTGCCAGTAGTATGATCCAGGCCAGCACAGATACGCAGTATTTT	CASSMIQASTDTQYF